This T cell receptor (beta chain) stems from a study of T cell responses to AZD1222 COVID-19 vaccine. V lost 6 bases, J lost 5 bases, and 11 bases lay in between. CDR3 size: 13 residues. Germline CDR1 is LNHDA and CDR2 is SQIVND (reference sequence). In regard to this clone: Its antigen is unknown.

General observations from the study: Spike-wide vaccine-associated CD4 TCRs dominated at 160-218 and 743-854. Possibly, clonal diversity was underestimated; donors were largely white British and included more females. Repertoires were sampled only after the peak T cell response.

Profiled with immunoSEQ multiplex PCR; TCRdb holds only in-frame clones, not every one. Of roughly 200,000 clones detected, approximately 91% appear once; the ten largest clones hold 1.5% to 2%. The origin of this receptor is an adult who received the AZD1222 COVID-19 vaccine. The genes are TRBV19 and TRBJ1-5; D gene uncertain. This sample comprised peripheral blood, obtained 28 days after the second AZD1222 dose. CDR3 nucleotide sequence: TGTGCCAGTAGGATTTCTAGGGATCAGCCCCAGCATTTT. Amino acids: CASRISRDQPQHF.